The clone carrying this TCR beta chain was counted a few times. Its antigen is unidentified. Germline V gene data show CDR1 as KGHSH and CDR2 as LQKENI. This CDR3 contains 15 residues. With 1 base removed from V and 3 bases from J, the gap between germline ends came to 11 bases. PCR primers comprised 60 Vbeta and 13 Jbeta primers. Clones were read by immunoSEQ multiplex PCR, and TCRdb kept only the in-frame ones, dropping some. The top ten clones hold about 2.2% of a sample with 150,000 to 200,000 clones, 75% to 85% of them seen once. This entry belongs to a study of cytomegalovirus exposure and HLA in healthy donors. Findings and limits, study-wide: The productive fraction for most TCR beta V segments was about 87% or about 30% in an earlier analysis. Looking again later, the authors saw that most CMV-associated TCR beta chains seemed HLA-restricted.

This receptor was identified in a woman younger than 45 in good health and CMV-seronegative. V and J are TRBV18 and TRBJ2-3; D perhaps matches TRBD1 (5 bases). Specimen: PBMCs. The DNA of the CDR3 is TGTGCCAGCTCACCACGGAAAGGGGTTACAGATACGCAGTATTTT. It codes for CASSPRKGVTDTQYF.